The sequence of this T cell receptor (beta chain) was determined in a study of blood T cell repertoires in COVID-19. The overall study: Acute and convalescent COVID-19 samples came from the United States, Italy and Spain. T cells, B-cell-depleted T cells, or PBMCs supplied cDNA or gDNA.

Points on this clone: Additional DNA sequences in this sample encode the identical CDR3.

Methods used by the authors: Counts of nucleated cells, estimated from reference gene primer amplification, were obtained. Using immunoSEQ multiplex PCR, the repertoire was profiled, and TCRdb retains in-frame clones only, with some absent. The V and J calls and clone size come from that table; D and trimming were worked out from the DNA. This table has 65,000 to 90,000 clones, less than 90% appearing once. Those enrolled in Seattle joined during active infection and were followed longitudinally afterward. Trimming cost V 3 bases and J 2 bases, with 8 bases left between them. Germline V gene lookup returns CDR1 KGHSH and CDR2 LQKENI. The CDR3 extends over 14 amino acids.

This TCR was recovered from an elderly man with COVID-19, enrolled during active disease. The V call is TRBV18, the J call TRBJ1-5, with a weak D call TRBD1 (6 bases). The source material was peripheral blood. CDR3 loop: CASSPGAGNQPQHF. CDR3 nucleotide sequence: TGTGCCAGCTCACCGGGGGCTGGCAATCAGCCCCAGCATTTT.